This record looks at one TCR beta chain sequence and its context. Its antigen is undetermined. This record belongs to a study of cytomegalovirus exposure and HLA in healthy donors. Points from the study as a whole: Rarity marked most TCR sequences, yet some public TCRs occurred in many donors. Researchers counted 180 or so TCR beta chains as cytomegalovirus-associated.

Germline trimming cut 6 bases from V and 4 bases from J; bases unmatched to any gene: 7. The CDR3 is 15 amino acids. The germline V gene has CDR1 SNHLY and CDR2 FYNNEI. Repertoires were generated with immunoSEQ multiplex PCR, while TCRdb's copy carries only in-frame clones and drops some. The data contain approximately 160,000 clones, 75% to 95% of them seen just once; the ten biggest clones take up 3% to 3.5%. The clonotype comes from a woman under 30 in good health and CMV-seropositive. The rearrangement joins TRBV2 to TRBJ2-1; 9 bases agree with TRBD1. Sequenced: PBMCs. CDR3 nucleotide sequence: TGTGCCAGCAGCGGACGGGACAGGGCTTACAATGAGCAGTTCTTC. Its protein product is CASSGRDRAYNEQFF.